These T cell receptor beta chains were read from a single sample in a study of post-analysis software for immune sequencing data. Each CDR3 protein is one row after TCRdb ran MiXCR on the PCR reads. Of hundreds of thousands of distinct CDR3 sequences detected, 25% to 30% appear once; the ten largest clones hold more than 0.45%. Sequenced material: blood. The receptors stem from a girl aged 5-17 years with multiple sclerosis. Each CDR3 is given with its conserved first and last residue. D genes are given only for firm matches. Rows give clone size only sometimes, using once, few, many, or a class for an expanded clone.

D	V	J	size	DNA	CDR3
TRBD2	TRBV20-1	TRBJ2-3	few	TGCAGTGCTAGAGAGTCCAGCGGGGGCGCAACAGATACGCAGTATTTT	CSARESSGGATDTQYF
-	TRBV9	TRBJ1-1	few	TGTGCCAGCAGCGGCGAAACAGGGCGAGCCTCTGAAGCTTTCTTT	CASSGETGRASEAFF
TRBD2	TRBV28	TRBJ2-7	-	TGTGCCAGCACCATCGCGACTAGCCGCAACCAGTACGAGCAGTACTTC	CASTIATSRNQYEQYF
TRBD1	TRBV20-1	TRBJ1-1	-	TGCAGTGCTCGAAACCGGGGACAGGGGGAGACTGAAGCTTTCTTT	CSARNRGQGETEAFF
-	TRBV21-1	TRBJ2-1	few	TGTGCCAGCAGTGGGACAGGGTACCGTGAGCAGTTCTTC	CASSGTGYREQFF
-	TRBV7-2	TRBJ1-5	few	TGTGCCAGCAGCTCCGCCCTGGAGGGCAATCAGCCCCAGCATTTT	CASSSALEGNQPQHF
TRBD1	TRBV11-1	TRBJ2-5	few	TGTGCCAGCAGCCGGGACAGGCCATACCAAGAGACCCAGTACTTC	CASSRDRPYQETQYF
-	TRBV20-1	TRBJ1-1	-	TGCAGTGCTCCCCGACCGGTGAACACTGAAGCTTTCTTT	CSAPRPVNTEAFF
TRBD2	TRBV20-1	TRBJ2-3	few	TGCAGTGCTAGAGATCTTCCTCGCGGCATTTTAGCGGGGGGGCGTCCCGCTAATACGCAGTATTTT	CSARDLPRGILAGGRPANTQYF
TRBD2	TRBV12-3/TRBV12-4	TRBJ2-7	few	TGTGCCAGCACTGAGGGACTAGCGGACTACGAGCAGTACTTC	CASTEGLADYEQYF
-	TRBV12-3/TRBV12-4	TRBJ2-1	-	TGTGCCAGTTCGGGTCGGGGGAAGGGCCACAATGAGCAGTTCTTC	CASSGRGKGHNEQFF
-	TRBV11-2	TRBJ2-3	-	TGTGCCAGCAGTAGAGGGATTCCGACAGATACGCAGTATTTT	CASSRGIPTDTQYF